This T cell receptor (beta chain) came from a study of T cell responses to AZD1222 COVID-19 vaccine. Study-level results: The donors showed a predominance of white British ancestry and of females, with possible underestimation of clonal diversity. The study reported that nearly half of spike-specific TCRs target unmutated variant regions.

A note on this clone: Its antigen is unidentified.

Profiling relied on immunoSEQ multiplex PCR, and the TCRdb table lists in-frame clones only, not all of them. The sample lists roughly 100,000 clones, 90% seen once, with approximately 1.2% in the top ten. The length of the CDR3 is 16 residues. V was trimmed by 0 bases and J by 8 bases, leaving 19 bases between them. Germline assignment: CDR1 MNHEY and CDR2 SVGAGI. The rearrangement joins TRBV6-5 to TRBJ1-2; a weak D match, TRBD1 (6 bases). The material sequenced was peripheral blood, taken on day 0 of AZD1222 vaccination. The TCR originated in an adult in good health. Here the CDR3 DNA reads TGTGCCAGCAGTTACTCGAGTAGGCGGGACATCCTGGGCTACACCTTC. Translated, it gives CASSYSSRRDILGYTF.